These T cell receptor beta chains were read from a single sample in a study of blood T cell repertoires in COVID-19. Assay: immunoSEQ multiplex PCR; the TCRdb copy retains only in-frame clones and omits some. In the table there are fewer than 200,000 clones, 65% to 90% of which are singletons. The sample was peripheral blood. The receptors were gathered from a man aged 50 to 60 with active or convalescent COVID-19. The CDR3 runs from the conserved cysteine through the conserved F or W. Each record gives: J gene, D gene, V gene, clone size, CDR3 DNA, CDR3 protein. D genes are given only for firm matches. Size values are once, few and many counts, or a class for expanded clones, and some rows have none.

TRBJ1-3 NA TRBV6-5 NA TGTGCCAGCATTAGCTCTGGAAACACCATATATTTT CASISSGNTIYF
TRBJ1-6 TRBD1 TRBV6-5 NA TGTGCCAGCAGGACAGGGGGCCCCTCACCCCTCCACTTT CASRTGGPSPLHF
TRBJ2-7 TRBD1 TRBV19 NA TGTGCCAGTAGTATAAGGACAGGGCCATCTATTCAATACTTC CASSIRTGPSIQYF
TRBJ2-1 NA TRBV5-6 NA TGTGCCAGCAGCCGCGTAGAGTTAACCAATGAGCAGTTCTTC CASSRVELTNEQFF
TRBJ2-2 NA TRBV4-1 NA TGCGCCAGCAGCCAAGATACGGGGGTAATCACCGGGGAGCTGTTTTTT CASSQDTGVITGELFF
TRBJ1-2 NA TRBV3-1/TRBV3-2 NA TGTGCCAGCAGCCGAGCGGACTATGGCTACACCTTC CASSRADYGYTF
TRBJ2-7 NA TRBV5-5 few TGTGCCAGCAGCTTTCTTGAGTCAGGGCCATCAAGAGGCCAGTACTTC CASSFLESGPSRGQYF
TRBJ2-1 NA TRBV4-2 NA TGTGCCAGCAGCCGGGAGGGGGGATCCTCCTACAATGAGCAGTTCTTC CASSREGGSSYNEQFF
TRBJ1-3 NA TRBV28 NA TGTGCCAGCAGTTCGGGGTCTGGAAACACCATATATTTT CASSSGSGNTIYF
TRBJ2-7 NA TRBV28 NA TGTGCCAGCAGTTCCCAGGGTGACGCATCCTACGAGCAGTACTTC CASSSQGDASYEQYF
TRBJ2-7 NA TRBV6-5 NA TGTGCCAGCAGTTACAGTACAGGACCCTACGAGCAGTACTTC CASSYSTGPYEQYF
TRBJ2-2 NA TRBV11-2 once TGTGCCAGCAGCTTATTACGGGGGATCGGGGAGCTGTTTTTT CASSLLRGIGELFF
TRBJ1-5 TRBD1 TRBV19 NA TGTGCCAGTAGTACCCAGGGGGCTATGTGGAATCAGCCCCAGCATTTT CASSTQGAMWNQPQHF
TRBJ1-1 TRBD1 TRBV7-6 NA TGTGCCAGCAGCGCGGGACAGAGCCACACTGAAGCTTTCTTT CASSAGQSHTEAFF
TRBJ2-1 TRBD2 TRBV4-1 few TGCGCCAGCAGCCAAACACGCGGGGGGGCTTTCTCCTACAATGAGCAGTTCTTC CASSQTRGGAFSYNEQFF
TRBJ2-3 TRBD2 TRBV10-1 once TGCGCCAGCAGTGAGGACCTAGCGGGAGGAGTAGGGACAGATACGCAGTATTTT CASSEDLAGGVGTDTQYF
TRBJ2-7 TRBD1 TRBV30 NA TGTGCCTGGATGGCACAGGGGGCCTACGAGCAGTACTTC CAWMAQGAYEQYF
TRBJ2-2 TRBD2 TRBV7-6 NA TGTGCCAGCAGCTTAGGACTAGCGGGGGCAGGTGGGGAGCTGTTTTTT CASSLGLAGAGGELFF
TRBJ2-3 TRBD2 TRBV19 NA TGTGCCAGTAGTTCCACTAGCGGAAGCACAGATACGCAGTATTTT CASSSTSGSTDTQYF
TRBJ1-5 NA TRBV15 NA TGTGCCACCAGCAGAGACAGGGGTAAGCCCCAGCATTTT CATSRDRGKPQHF
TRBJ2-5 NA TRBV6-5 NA TGTGCCAGCAGTTACTGGGGCAGCCAAGAGACCCAGTACTTC CASSYWGSQETQYF
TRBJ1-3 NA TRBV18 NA TGTGCCAGCTCACCCGACAGGTTCGGTGGAAACACCATATATTTT CASSPDRFGGNTIYF
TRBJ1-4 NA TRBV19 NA TGTGCCAGCTCGAGGGAGAGGAAGGAAAAACTGTTTTTT CASSRERKEKLFF
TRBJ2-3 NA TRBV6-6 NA TGTGCCAGCAGTTACCCCTCCACAGATACGCAGTATTTT CASSYPSTDTQYF
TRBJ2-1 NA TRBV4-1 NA TGCGCCAGCAGCCTTCCCACCGAGGGCAGCTCTTCTTACAATGAGCAGTTCTTC CASSLPTEGSSSYNEQFF
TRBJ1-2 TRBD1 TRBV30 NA TGTGCCTGGGGGGACAGTATTAACTATGGCTACACCTTC CAWGDSINYGYTF
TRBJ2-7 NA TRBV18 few TGTGCCAGCTCACCGACTCAGGGGAAATACGAGCAGTACTTC CASSPTQGKYEQYF
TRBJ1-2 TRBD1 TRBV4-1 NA TGCGCCAGCAGCCGTGACAGGGATTATGGCTACACCTTC CASSRDRDYGYTF
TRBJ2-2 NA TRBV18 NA TGTGCCAGCTCAATGATAATCGGGAACACCGGGGAGCTGTTTTTT CASSMIIGNTGELFF
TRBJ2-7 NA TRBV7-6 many TGTGCCAGCAGCTTCGGACAGACCTTGGAGCAGTACTTC CASSFGQTLEQYF
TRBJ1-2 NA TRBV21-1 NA TGTGCCAGCAGCAAAACCAGGGTCGGCTACACCTTC CASSKTRVGYTF
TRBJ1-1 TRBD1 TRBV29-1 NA TGCAGCGTTGAACGGGACAGGGTTTTAAACACTGAAGCTTTCTTT CSVERDRVLNTEAFF
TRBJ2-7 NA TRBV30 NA TGTGCCTGGAGTTCCGACTGGGTGCAGCAGTACTTC CAWSSDWVQQYF
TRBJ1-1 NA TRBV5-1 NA TGCGCCAGCAGCTTGCAGGGGACAAACACTGAAGCTTTCTTT CASSLQGTNTEAFF
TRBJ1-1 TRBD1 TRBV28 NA TGTGCCAGCAGTTACGACAGGGTTGGGCCTGAAGCTTTCTTT CASSYDRVGPEAFF
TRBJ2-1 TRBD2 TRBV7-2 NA TGTGCCAGCAGCTTGTATGGGAGGGGACATGAGCAGTTCTTC CASSLYGRGHEQFF
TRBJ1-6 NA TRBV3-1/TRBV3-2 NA TGTGCCAGCAGCCAAGATTACCGCAGCTCCTATAATTCACCCCTCCACTTT CASSQDYRSSYNSPLHF
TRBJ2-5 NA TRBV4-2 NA TGTGCCAGCAGCCCCGGGAAGGGGGAGAGGGAAGAGACCCAGTACTTC CASSPGKGEREETQYF
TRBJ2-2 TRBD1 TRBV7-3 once TGTGCCAGCAGCTTAATGAGGGGGCAGAACACCGGGGAGCTGTTTTTT CASSLMRGQNTGELFF
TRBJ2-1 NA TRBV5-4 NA TGTGCCAGCAGCTTGGACAGTTCCTCCTACAATGAGCAGTTCTTC CASSLDSSSYNEQFF
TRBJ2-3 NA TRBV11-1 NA TGTGCCAGCAGCCAACGACAGGCGCAAGGGGATACGCAGTATTTT CASSQRQAQGDTQYF
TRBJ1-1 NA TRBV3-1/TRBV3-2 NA TGTGCCAGCACCCTTTCCCAGGGGAGTACTGAAGCTTTCTTT CASTLSQGSTEAFF
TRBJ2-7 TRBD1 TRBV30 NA TGTGCCTGGAGTGGAGCAGGGGGCAGGTACGAGCAGTACTTC CAWSGAGGRYEQYF
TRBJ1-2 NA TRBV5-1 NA TGCGCCAGCAGCATAAGTCCAGGGGACTATGGCTACACCTTC CASSISPGDYGYTF
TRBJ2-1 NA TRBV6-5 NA TGTGCCAGCAGCACCGGGACACAGTACTACAATGAGCAGTTCTTC CASSTGTQYYNEQFF
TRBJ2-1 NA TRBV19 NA TGTGCCAGTAGTATTAGGGAGTACAATGAGCAGTTCTTC CASSIREYNEQFF
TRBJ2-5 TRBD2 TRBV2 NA TGTGCCAGCAGTGCACTAGCGGGGTACCAAGAGACCCAGTACTTC CASSALAGYQETQYF
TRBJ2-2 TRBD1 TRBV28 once TGTGCCAGCAGTTTTCAGGGGGCGGGGAAGGCCGGGGAGCTGTTTTTT CASSFQGAGKAGELFF
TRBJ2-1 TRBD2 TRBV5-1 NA TGCGCCAGCAGCTGGACCGGGGGGACGAATGAGCAGTTCTTC CASSWTGGTNEQFF
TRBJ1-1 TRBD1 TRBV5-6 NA TGTGCCAGCAGAAACAGGGGCAGGAACACTGAAGCTTTCTTT CASRNRGRNTEAFF
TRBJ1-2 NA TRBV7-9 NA TGTGCCAGCAGCCTCTCGTCGAACTATGGCTACACCTTC CASSLSSNYGYTF